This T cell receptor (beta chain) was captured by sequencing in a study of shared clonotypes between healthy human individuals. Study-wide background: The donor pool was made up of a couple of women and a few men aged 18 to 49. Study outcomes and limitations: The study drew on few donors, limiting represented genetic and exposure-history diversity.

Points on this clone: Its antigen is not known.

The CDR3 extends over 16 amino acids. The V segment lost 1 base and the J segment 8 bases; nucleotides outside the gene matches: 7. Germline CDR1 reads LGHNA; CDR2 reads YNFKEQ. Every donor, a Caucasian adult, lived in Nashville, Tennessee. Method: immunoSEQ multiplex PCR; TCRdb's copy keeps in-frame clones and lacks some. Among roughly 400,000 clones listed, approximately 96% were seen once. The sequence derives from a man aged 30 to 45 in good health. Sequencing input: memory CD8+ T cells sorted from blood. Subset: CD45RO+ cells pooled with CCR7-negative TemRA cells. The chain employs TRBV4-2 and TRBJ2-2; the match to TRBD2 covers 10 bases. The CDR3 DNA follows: TGTGCCAGCAGCCAAGGGCTAGCGGGAGATATAGGGGAGCTGTTTTTT. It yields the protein CASSQGLAGDIGELFF.